The rows below give T cell receptor beta chains drawn from one sample of a study of post-analysis software for immune sequencing data. MiXCR was run by TCRdb on the PCR reads, yielding one entry per CDR3 protein. The data hold 400,000 to 500,000 distinct CDR3 sequences, with 39% observed a single time. The material sequenced was blood. The receptors here all came from a girl aged 2 to 9 with multiple sclerosis. Both conserved end residues are part of each CDR3. Fields, in order: V gene, J gene, D gene, clone size, CDR3 DNA, CDR3 protein. D genes are given only for firm matches. Where a row states a size, it is once, few, many or the class of an expanded clone; other rows omit it.

v_call: TRBV12-3/TRBV12-4; j_call: TRBJ2-1; d_call: NA; clone_size: NA; cdr3_nt: TGTGCCAGCAGCTATGGCCCGATTGCGGAGCAGTTCTTC; cdr3_aa: CASSYGPIAEQFF
v_call: TRBV5-5; j_call: TRBJ2-7; d_call: NA; clone_size: NA; cdr3_nt: TGTGCCAGCAGCTTACGGACAGCCGAGCAGTACTTC; cdr3_aa: CASSLRTAEQYF
v_call: TRBV20-1; j_call: TRBJ1-1; d_call: TRBD1; clone_size: NA; cdr3_nt: TGCAGTGCGAGAAGGACAGGGGACACTGAAGCTTTCTTT; cdr3_aa: CSARRTGDTEAFF
v_call: TRBV20-1; j_call: TRBJ2-7; d_call: NA; clone_size: NA; cdr3_nt: TGCAGTGCTAGAGACCGGGGTGGTCGGTACGAGCAGTACTTC; cdr3_aa: CSARDRGGRYEQYF
v_call: TRBV4-3; j_call: TRBJ2-7; d_call: TRBD2; clone_size: NA; cdr3_nt: TGCGCCAGCAGCCAAGATAGAGCGGCTAGCGGGTCCGACGAGCAGTACTTC; cdr3_aa: CASSQDRAASGSDEQYF
v_call: TRBV28; j_call: TRBJ2-1; d_call: NA; clone_size: NA; cdr3_nt: TGTGCCAGCAGTTTAGGTCCAGGGAGCTTCTACAATGAGCAGTTCTTC; cdr3_aa: CASSLGPGSFYNEQFF
v_call: TRBV6-1; j_call: TRBJ1-2; d_call: TRBD1; clone_size: NA; cdr3_nt: TGTGCCAGCAGTCATCAGGGGGTGGTTAACTATGGCTACACCTTC; cdr3_aa: CASSHQGVVNYGYTF
v_call: TRBV27; j_call: TRBJ2-1; d_call: NA; clone_size: few; cdr3_nt: TGTGCCAGCAGTTTTTCGGCGAAGAATGAGCAGTTCTTC; cdr3_aa: CASSFSAKNEQFF
v_call: TRBV7-9; j_call: TRBJ2-5; d_call: NA; clone_size: NA; cdr3_nt: TGTGCCAGCAGCTTAGCCGGGAAAGAGACCCAGTACTTC; cdr3_aa: CASSLAGKETQYF
v_call: TRBV5-5; j_call: TRBJ2-7; d_call: NA; clone_size: few; cdr3_nt: TGTGCCAGCAGCTTGGGAGGCGGGGAAACCTACGAGCAGTACTTC; cdr3_aa: CASSLGGGETYEQYF
v_call: TRBV20-1; j_call: TRBJ2-3; d_call: TRBD2; clone_size: NA; cdr3_nt: TGCAGTGCTAGCATCTCCGGGGGGGTAGCAGATACGCAGTATTTT; cdr3_aa: CSASISGGVADTQYF
v_call: TRBV27; j_call: TRBJ2-1; d_call: TRBD2; clone_size: NA; cdr3_nt: TGTGCCAGCAGTCCCACTCTAGCGGGGGGCCTTAATGAGCAGTTCTTC; cdr3_aa: CASSPTLAGGLNEQFF
v_call: TRBV5-1; j_call: TRBJ2-1; d_call: TRBD1; clone_size: few; cdr3_nt: TGCGCCAGTAGGGAACAGGGGGCGTTATCGGGTGAGCAGTTCTTC; cdr3_aa: CASREQGALSGEQFF
v_call: TRBV15; j_call: TRBJ2-5; d_call: NA; clone_size: NA; cdr3_nt: TGTGCCACCAGCAGAAGTGTTGGGGAGACCCAGTACTTC; cdr3_aa: CATSRSVGETQYF
v_call: TRBV28; j_call: TRBJ2-7; d_call: TRBD1; clone_size: NA; cdr3_nt: TGTGCCAGCAAAGGGACAGGGGACGAGCAGTACTTC; cdr3_aa: CASKGTGDEQYF
v_call: TRBV5-1; j_call: TRBJ1-2; d_call: TRBD1; clone_size: once; cdr3_nt: TGCGCCAGCAGCGAAGGGACAGGGGCCAGCTATAGCTACACCTTC; cdr3_aa: CASSEGTGASYSYTF
v_call: TRBV7-9; j_call: TRBJ2-1; d_call: NA; clone_size: NA; cdr3_nt: TGTGCCAGCAGCTCCCATAGCGGTTGGGACAATGAGCAGTTCTTC; cdr3_aa: CASSSHSGWDNEQFF
v_call: TRBV6-5; j_call: TRBJ2-7; d_call: NA; clone_size: few; cdr3_nt: TGTGCCAGCAGTGACGGAGGCTACGAGCAGTACTTC; cdr3_aa: CASSDGGYEQYF